What follows is one T cell receptor beta chain and its context. The sample comes from a study of patients and donors after allogeneic stem cell transplantation. V lost 10 bases to trimming and J lost 2 bases; unmatched junction nucleotides: 13. Germline V lookup: CDR1 MDHEN, CDR2 SYDVKM. CDR3 length: 15 residues. TCRdb ran MiXCR on the RT-PCR reads and lists one entry per CDR3 protein. Here the sample spans roughly 880,000 distinct CDR3 sequences, roughly 18% being singletons. The sample consisted of blood, either unsorted or a sorted T cell fraction (not recorded which). The chain joins TRBV28 to TRBJ1-2; 7 nucleotides line up with TRBD1. The receptor was derived from a human donor who was either an allogeneic HSCT recipient or a stem cell or donor lymphocyte infusion donor (not recorded which). It is not recorded whose cells these are; they may come from a transplant donor. This CDR3 reads CAIHRDRVKNYGYTF. The CDR3 coding sequence is TGTGCCATACACCGGGACAGAGTAAAGAACTATGGCTACACCTTC.